Listed here is a single T cell receptor beta chain. There are a few counts of this clonotype. This clone's antigen is unknown. No much larger clone exists at a distance of one base, and base qualities are not known. This entry belongs to a study of response to subunit inactivated influenza vaccine (dated by TCRdb to 2016 to 2018). Background on the whole study: Deep quantitative T cell receptor repertoire profiling was used in the study to track responses to a trivalent subunit inactivated influenza vaccine.

The investigation overall reported the following: The authors proposed that each seasonal influenza vaccination may bring in only a limited number of new T cells.

Receptor libraries were prepared by RT-PCR. Sequencing was carried out with an Illumina HiSeq 2500. The raw public data were reprocessed by TCRdb itself: fastp quality trimming at Q25, MiXCR clonotype calling, in-frame beta chains only. Each CDR3 protein gets just one entry, which takes the most common genes and DNA from the rows behind it. Within this sample are a few hundred thousand distinct CDR3 sequences, with roughly 22% of them counted one time only. The ten largest account for more than 8.5% of the sample. This receptor was obtained from a man between 50 and 69 years old who received an inactivated influenza vaccine. Donor details come from another sample of the same person, matched by shared clones. The sequenced sample was PBMCs from blood, obtained less than 22 months after vaccination.

The bases read TGTGCCAGCAGCCCAGACAGGCTTGGCTATGGCTACACCTTC. Its protein is CASSPDRLGYGYTF. The chain was built from TRBV12-3 or TRBV12-4 and TRBJ1-2; the D gene is possibly TRBD1, with 6 bases matching. The cysteine opens and the phenylalanine closes a CDR3 of 14 amino acids. The kept DNA is CDR3 alone, 42 bases in frame from the first base. Trimming costs V 6 bases and J 4 bases, and their ends lie 15 bases apart.